The 20 T cell receptor beta chains in this list originate from one sample, sequenced in a study of T cell changes during pregnancy in multiple sclerosis. This table comes from immunoSEQ multiplex PCR, and its TCRdb copy is limited to in-frame clones, with some not included. Seen here are some 39,000 clones, around 91% observed once, and the top ten hold around 0.7%. Here the sequenced sample was CD4+ T cells from peripheral blood mononuclear cells, taken in the second trimester of pregnancy. These receptors were collected from a female donor in good health, enrolled as a control in a pregnancy study.

The chain couples TRBV7-2 to TRBJ2-7; D call uncertain. CDR1 is SGHTA and CDR2 is FQGNSA in the germline V gene. Trimming took off 8 bases at V and 2 bases at J, with 19 bases between the two ends. There are 15 residues in the CDR3. The CDR3 loop reads CASQLAAVEAYEQYF. The CDR3 DNA reads TGTGCCAGCCAACTCGCGGCAGTAGAGGCCTACGAGCAGTACTTC.

This sequence joins TRBV11-2 and TRBJ1-4; D call uncertain. Trimming pared 5 bases from V and 0 bases from J, leaving 13 bases between. This CDR3 is built from 16 residues. Germline V gene lookup returns CDR1 SGHAT and CDR2 FQNNGV. CDR3 DNA: TGTGCCAGCAGCCCGCGCCGACAAGCAACTAATGAAAAACTGTTTTTT. It encodes CASSPRRQATNEKLFF.

J is TRBJ2-1 and V is TRBV5-6; weak D call: TRBD1 (5 bases). The CDR3 extends over 14 amino acids. CDR1 is SGHDT and CDR2 is YYEEEE in the germline V gene. V was trimmed by 2 bases and J by 7 bases, leaving 13 bases between them. This chain's CDR3 is CASSLPGRGNEQFF. In DNA form, the CDR3 reads TGTGCCAGCAGCTTACCCGGTAGGGGTAATGAGCAGTTCTTC.

J is TRBJ2-7 and V is TRBV30; D call uncertain. Germline V CDR1 and CDR2: GTSNPN, SVGIG (reference sequence). Deletions cut 0 bases from V and 2 bases from J, with 11 bases between. The CDR3 totals 14 residues. CDR3 nucleotides: TGTGCCTGGAGTGTGCGCTCTGGGCCCTACGAGCAGTACTTC. It codes for CAWSVRSGPYEQYF.

The V and J genes are TRBV7-9 and TRBJ2-3; TRBD1 matches 9 bases. Germline assignment: CDR1 SEHNR and CDR2 FQNEAQ (reference sequence). V gave up 1 base and J gave up 0 bases; unmatched junction bases: 2. The CDR3 is 16 amino acids. The CDR3 reads CASSLGDRVSTDTQYF. DNA of the CDR3: TGTGCCAGCAGCTTAGGGGACAGGGTTAGCACAGATACGCAGTATTTT.

This chain joins TRBV9 and TRBJ1-5, with D possibly matching TRBD1 (5 bases). The ends were cut back, 3 bases at V and 4 bases at J, with 11 bases in the middle. Per the germline V gene, CDR1 is SGDLS and CDR2 is YYNGEE. The CDR3 loop spans 14 amino acids. CDR3 sequence (DNA): TGTGCCAGCAGCGAGGGGCCAGATAATCAGCCCCAGCATTTT. Amino acids: CASSEGPDNQPQHF.

This clone was observed a handful of times. J is TRBJ2-2 and V is TRBV27, with 8 bases matching TRBD1. The CDR3 is 16 amino acids. The J segment lost 5 bases and the V segment lost 1 base, leaving 6 bases of the junction unmatched. Germline lookup yields CDR1 MNHEY and CDR2 SMNVEV (reference sequence). CDR3 nucleotides: TGTGCCAGCAGTTTATTTCAGGGGGCGCAAACCGGGGAGCTGTTTTTT. Protein sequence: CASSLFQGAQTGELFF.

The J gene is TRBJ2-3, the V gene TRBV4-2, with D possibly matching TRBD2 (6 bases). Germline V gene sequence: CDR1 LGHNA, CDR2 YNFKEQ. The CDR3 loop spans 14 amino acids. Trimming pared 1 base from V and 6 bases from J, leaving 11 bases between. In DNA, the CDR3 is TGTGCCAGCAGCCAAGGGGCTGGAGGGGATACGCAGTATTTT. Protein: CASSQGAGGDTQYF.

This clone has just one count. The chain is built from TRBV7-2 and TRBJ1-5; possible D gene TRBD1, 6 bases. The CDR3 totals 16 residues. V was shortened by 2 bases and J by 2 bases, with 13 bases between the two germline ends. Germline-derived CDR1 and CDR2 are SGHTA and FQGNSA. The CDR3 DNA is TGTGCCAGCAGCTTAAAGGGACAATCGGGCAATCAGCCCCAGCATTTT. Its protein is CASSLKGQSGNQPQHF.

The J gene is TRBJ2-3, the V gene TRBV7-8; the match to TRBD2 covers 14 bases. The V gene end was trimmed by 5 bases and the J gene end by 4 bases; junction bases not matched to a gene: 8. The CDR3 is 17 amino acids. Per germline, CDR1 SGHVS and CDR2 FQNEAQ. The CDR3 DNA reads as TGTGCCAGCAGCAGACTCGGGACTAGCGGGGGACCAGATACGCAGTATTTT. Encoded protein: CASSRLGTSGGPDTQYF. The whole variable domain, filled in from reference TRBV7-8 and TRBJ2-3, reads GAGVSQSPRYKVAKRGQDVALRCDPISGHVSLFWYQQALGQGPEFLTYFQNEAQLDKSGLPSDRFFAERPEGSVSTLKIQRTQQEDSAVYLCASSRLGTSGGPDTQYFGPGTRLTVL.

As for this clone: Relative to the germline gene, one junction end is altered; a read error may explain this. The V gene is TRBV9, the J gene TRBJ2-5, with D possibly being TRBD2 (6 bases). In germline, CDR1 is SGDLS, CDR2 YYNGEE. The CDR3 runs 14 residues. CDR3 sequence reads: CASSTTTGTGATHF. The CDR3 DNA sequence: TGTGCCAGCAGCACGACTACCGGGACTGGGGCTACTCACTTC.

The chain joins TRBV7-2 to TRBJ2-7; TRBD1 agrees at 7 bases. Per the germline V gene, CDR1 is SGHTA and CDR2 is FQGNSA. There are 15 residues in the CDR3. V shed 5 bases, J shed 2 bases, and the junction held 9 bases outside the gene matches. The CDR3 region is CASSPRQGMTYEQYF. CDR3 nucleotides: TGTGCCAGCAGCCCCCGACAGGGAATGACCTACGAGCAGTACTTC.

The rearrangement links TRBV18 to TRBJ1-1, with 7 bases that match TRBD1. The length of the CDR3 is 16 residues. Germline CDR1 is KGHSH and CDR2 is LQKENI. V dropped 3 bases and J dropped 0; count of bases not matched to a gene: 7. The CDR3 sequence: CASSPSTGTVNTEAFF. In DNA, the CDR3 is TGTGCCAGCTCACCGTCTACCGGGACAGTGAACACTGAAGCTTTCTTT.

This chain links TRBV6-5 with TRBJ1-2; 7 bases are shared with TRBD1. Trimming took 6 bases from V and 2 from J; bases not matched to a gene: 3. Germline V gives CDR1 MNHEY, CDR2 SVGAGI. CDR3 size: 13 residues. The CDR3 nucleotides read TGTGCCAGCAGCAAGACAGGGAACTATGGCTACACCTTC. Protein product: CASSKTGNYGYTF.

The rearrangement uses TRBV5-1 and TRBJ2-2; a weak D match, TRBD1 (6 bases). This CDR3 has 16 amino acids. Trimming pared 5 bases from V and 1 base from J, leaving 15 bases between. The germline gives CDR1 SGHRS, CDR2 YFSETQ. DNA of the CDR3: TGCGCCAGCAGACGTGGAGAGACAGGGAACACCGGGGAGCTGTTTTTT. This encodes CASRRGETGNTGELFF. Filled out from reference TRBV5-1 and TRBJ2-2, the complete variable domain reads KAGVTQTPRYLIKTRGQQVTLSCSPISGHRSVSWYQQTPGQGLQFLFEYFSETQRNKGNFPGRFSGRQFSNSRSEMNVSTLELGDSALYLCASRRGETGNTGELFFGEGSRLTVL.

This clone was seen only once. The rearrangement links TRBV4-1 to TRBJ2-3; TRBD2 matches 8 bases. The CDR3 runs to 19 residues. Germline lookup yields CDR1 MGHRA and CDR2 YSYEKL. The J segment lost 0 bases and the V segment lost 0 bases, leaving 11 bases of the junction unmatched. CDR3 bases: TGCGCCAGCAGCCAAGATTCAACCCGGACTAGCAGTAGCACAGATACGCAGTATTTT. Its translation: CASSQDSTRTSSSTDTQYF.

This chain joins TRBV4-3 and TRBJ2-2, with 10 bases that match TRBD1. The CDR3 is made up of 17 amino acids. The J segment lost 1 base and the V segment lost 5 bases, leaving 7 bases of the junction unmatched. CDR1 LGHNA and CDR2 YSLEER come from the germline V gene. In DNA form, the CDR3 reads TGCGCCAGCAGCGCGGGACAGGGGAAAAGGAACACCGGGGAGCTGTTTTTT. Its protein product is CASSAGQGKRNTGELFF.

The chain combines TRBV6-5 with TRBJ1-5; D gene uncertain. The V end was cut by 6 bases, the J end by 3 bases, with 12 bases between. CDR1 and CDR2 (germline): MNHEY, SVGAGI. The CDR3 has 14 amino acids. The CDR3 loop is CASRFNGDNQPQHF. The CDR3, as DNA: TGTGCCAGCAGATTCAACGGGGACAATCAGCCCCAGCATTTT.

The genes are TRBV7-2 and TRBJ1-1; D possibly corresponds to TRBD1 (5 bases). The CDR3 consists of 13 residues. V was shortened by 1 base and J by 6 bases, with 9 bases between the two germline ends. CDR1 and CDR2 (germline): SGHTA, FQGNSA. The CDR3 nucleotides read TGTGCCAGCAGCTTAGGGGAGGGACCTGAAGCTTTCTTT. Its protein is CASSLGEGPEAFF.

The chain joins TRBV4-1 to TRBJ1-1; D possibly corresponds to TRBD1 (6 bases). In germline, CDR1 is MGHRA, CDR2 YSYEKL. The CDR3 sequence is 15 residues long. Trimming took 0 bases from V and 3 from J, leaving 11 bases between them. The CDR3 coding sequence is TGCGCCAGCAGCCAAGATATTCAGGGGTACACTGAAGCTTTCTTT. Encoded protein: CASSQDIQGYTEAFF.